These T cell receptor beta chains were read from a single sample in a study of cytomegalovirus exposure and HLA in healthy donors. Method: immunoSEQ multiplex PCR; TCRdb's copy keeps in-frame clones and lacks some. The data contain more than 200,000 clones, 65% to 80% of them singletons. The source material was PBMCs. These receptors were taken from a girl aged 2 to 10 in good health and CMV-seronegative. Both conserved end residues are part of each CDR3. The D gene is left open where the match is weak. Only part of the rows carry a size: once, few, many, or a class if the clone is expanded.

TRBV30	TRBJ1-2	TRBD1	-	TGTGCCTCCAAACAGGGGGTCGTATATGGCTACACCTTC	CASKQGVVYGYTF
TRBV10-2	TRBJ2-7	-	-	TGCGCCAGCACGCAAGGAGACGAGCAGTACTTC	CASTQGDEQYF
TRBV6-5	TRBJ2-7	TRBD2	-	TGTGCCAGCAGTTACGACGCGGGGGGTCTCTCCTACGAGCAGTACTTC	CASSYDAGGLSYEQYF
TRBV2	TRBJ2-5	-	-	TGTGCCTCTCATCGGGTGGGAGAGACCCAGTACTTC	CASHRVGETQYF
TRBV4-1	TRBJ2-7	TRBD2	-	TGCGCCAGCAGCCAAGGGACGGGGGGTTCCCTCTCCTACGAGCAGTACTTC	CASSQGTGGSLSYEQYF
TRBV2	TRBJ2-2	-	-	TGTGCCAGCGGGGGGAGCACGAACACCGGGGAGCTGTTTTTT	CASGGSTNTGELFF
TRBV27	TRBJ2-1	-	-	TGTGCCAGCAGTGAGAGATCAGGTGAGCAGTTCTTC	CASSERSGEQFF
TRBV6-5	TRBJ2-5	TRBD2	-	TGTGCCAGCAGCCCGACTAGCGGGGTTCAAGAGACCCAGTACTTC	CASSPTSGVQETQYF
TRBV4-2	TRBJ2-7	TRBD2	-	TGTGCCAGCAGCCAAGACCCCGTCGGCGGGGGACTAGACGAGCAGTACTTC	CASSQDPVGGGLDEQYF
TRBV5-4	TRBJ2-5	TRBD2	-	TGTGCCAGCAGCTTGGGTGGCGGGGGGGGCCAAGAGACCCAGTACTTC	CASSLGGGGGQETQYF
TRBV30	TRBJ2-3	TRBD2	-	TGTGCCTGGAGTGTACTAGCGGGAGCAGATACGCAGTATTTT	CAWSVLAGADTQYF
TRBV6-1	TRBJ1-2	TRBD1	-	TGTGCCAGCAGTCCGGACAGGGGGCATGGCTACACCTTC	CASSPDRGHGYTF
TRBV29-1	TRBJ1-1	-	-	TGCAGCGTTCTCAAGCCCATGAACACTGAAGCTTTCTTT	CSVLKPMNTEAFF
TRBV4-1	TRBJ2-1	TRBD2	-	TGCGCCAGCAGCCCACGCAGCTGGGGAGGGCCTAGGTTTGAGCAGTTCTTC	CASSPRSWGGPRFEQFF
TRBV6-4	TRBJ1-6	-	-	TGTGCCAGAGAGGACAGATTCTATAATTCACCCCTCCACTTT	CAREDRFYNSPLHF
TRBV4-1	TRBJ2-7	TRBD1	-	TGCGCCAGCAGCCTACTGACAGGGGACGAGGAGCAGTACTTC	CASSLLTGDEEQYF
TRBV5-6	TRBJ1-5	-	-	TGTGCCAGCAGCTTTAGGGGATTAAGCAATCAGCCCCAGCATTTT	CASSFRGLSNQPQHF
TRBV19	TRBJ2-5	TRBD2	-	TGTGCCAGTAGACGGGGGGAAGAGGAGACCCAGTACTTC	CASRRGEEETQYF
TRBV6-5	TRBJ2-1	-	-	TGTGCCAGCAGTTACAGCCGGAGCTCCTACAATGAGCAGTTCTTC	CASSYSRSSYNEQFF
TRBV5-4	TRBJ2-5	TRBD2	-	TGTGCCAGCAGCCCGGGGGGACTAGCGGGAGAGACCCAGTACTTC	CASSPGGLAGETQYF
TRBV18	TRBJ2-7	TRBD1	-	TGTGCCAGCTCCGGACAGGACACGTCCTACGAGCAGTACTTC	CASSGQDTSYEQYF
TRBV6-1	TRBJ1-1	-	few	TGTGCCAGCAGGTCTCTTGAGGGGGGGTATGGAGCTTTCTTT	CASRSLEGGYGAFF
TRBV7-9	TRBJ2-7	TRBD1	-	TGTGCCAGCAGCCTCCGGGGACAGGGAGGCGAGCAGTACTTC	CASSLRGQGGEQYF
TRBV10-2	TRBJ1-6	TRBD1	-	TGCGCCAGCAGTCGAGTACAGGGGGCGACGAATTCACCCCTCCACTTT	CASSRVQGATNSPLHF
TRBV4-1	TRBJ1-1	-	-	TGCGCCAGCAGCCAAGATCGCAGGGGCACTGAAGCTTTCTTT	CASSQDRRGTEAFF
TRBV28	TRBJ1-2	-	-	TGTGCCAGCAGTCTACAGGTTAACTATGGCTACACCTTC	CASSLQVNYGYTF
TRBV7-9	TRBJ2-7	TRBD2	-	TGTGCCAGCAGCCCAGCGGGGGGGCCAGAGGAGCAGTACTTC	CASSPAGGPEEQYF
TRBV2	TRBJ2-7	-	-	TGTGCCAGTTCACCAGGGGAACTGCTGCAGTACTTC	CASSPGELLQYF
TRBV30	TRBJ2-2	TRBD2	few	TGTGCCTGGGAACCGGGACTAGCGTTGAACACCGGGGAGCTGTTTTTT	CAWEPGLALNTGELFF
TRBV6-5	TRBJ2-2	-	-	TGTGCCAGCAGTTACTCCCGTCCTCCCGGGGAGCTGTTTTTT	CASSYSRPPGELFF
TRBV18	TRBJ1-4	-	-	TGTGCCAGCTCAACATCCGGGACACGTGAAAAACTGTTTTTT	CASSTSGTREKLFF
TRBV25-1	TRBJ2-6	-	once	TGTGCCAGCAGTGAATTGGACAGCCCACTCTCTGGGGCCAACGTCCTGACTTTC	CASSELDSPLSGANVLTF
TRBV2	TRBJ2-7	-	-	TGTGCCAGCAGTGGGGGGGACGCAGGTAGGGGCCGCTACGAGCAGTACTTC	CASSGGDAGRGRYEQYF
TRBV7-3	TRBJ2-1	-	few	TGTGCCAGCAGCTTACGGCCGGGACTTAGCAATGAGCAGTTCTTC	CASSLRPGLSNEQFF
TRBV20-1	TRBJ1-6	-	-	TGCAGTGCTAGAGGCGACAGTGCCCTCCACTTT	CSARGDSALHF